Following are 18 T cell receptor beta chains from one sample sequenced in a study of cytomegalovirus exposure and HLA in healthy donors. The assay was immunoSEQ multiplex PCR, and TCRdb's table has in-frame clones only and misses some. The repertoire holds 40,000 to 55,000 clones, about 88% seen once, with under 7.5% in the top ten. The sequencing sample was made of PBMCs. These receptors originate from a woman in her twenties or thirties in good health and CMV-seronegative.

The count of this clone is one. The V call is TRBV27, the J call TRBJ2-7, with 9 bases that match TRBD2. V lost 5 bases, J lost 3 bases, and 8 bases stayed unmatched. The CDR3 has 15 residues. Germline CDR1 and CDR2: MNHEY and SMNVEV (reference sequence). The CDR3 here is CASSIRLAAVYEQYF. In nucleotides, the CDR3 is TGTGCCAGCAGTATAAGACTAGCGGCGGTCTACGAGCAGTACTTC.

The rearrangement joins TRBV27 to TRBJ2-1, with D possibly TRBD1 on 6 matching bases. The germline CDR1 and CDR2 sequences are MNHEY and SMNVEV (reference sequence). The CDR3 has 15 amino acids. Trimming cost V 5 bases and J 7 bases, with 18 bases left between them. The CDR3, as DNA: TGTGCCAGCAGTACCCCGACAGGCTACTCTAATGAGCAGTTCTTC. It is translated as CASSTPTGYSNEQFF.

V usage is TRBV13 and J usage is TRBJ2-2; 9 bases are a match to TRBD2. The germline V gene has CDR1 PRHDT and CDR2 FYEKMQ (reference sequence). The J segment lost 1 base and the V segment lost 8 bases, leaving 5 bases of the junction unmatched. There are 15 residues in the CDR3. This CDR3 is CASGVAGVNTGELFF. CDR3 coding DNA: TGTGCCAGCGGAGTAGCGGGAGTGAACACCGGGGAGCTGTTTTTT.

The chain carries TRBV6-1 and TRBJ2-2; tentative D call: TRBD2 (6 bases). V was trimmed by 5 bases and J by 7 bases, leaving 17 bases between them. This CDR3 has 15 residues. CDR1 and CDR2 from the germline V gene are MNHNS and SASEGT. The DNA for the CDR3 is TGTGCCAGCAGTTCAATAACGGGGGTGGACGGGGAGCTGTTTTTT. This gives the protein CASSSITGVDGELFF.

This chain connects TRBV30 to TRBJ2-1, with 11 positions matching TRBD2. The ends lost 5 bases at V and 2 bases at J; junction bases unmatched: 2. The length of the CDR3 is 14 residues. The germline V gene has CDR1 GTSNPN and CDR2 SVGIG (reference sequence). CDR3 coding DNA: TGTGCCTGGGTAGCGGGAGGGCCCTACAATGAGCAGTTCTTC. It translates to CAWVAGGPYNEQFF.

The chain employs TRBV6-1 and TRBJ2-2; possibly TRBD2 for D (5 bases). Germline values: CDR1 MNHNS, CDR2 SASEGT. The CDR3 spans 16 residues. The V end was cut by 3 bases, the J end by 1 base, with 12 bases between. As DNA, the CDR3 is TGTGCCAGCAGTGACCAGAGGAGCGGGAACACCGGGGAGCTGTTTTTT. Translated, it gives CASSDQRSGNTGELFF.

The chain uses TRBV6-5 and TRBJ1-1; unclear D gene. V lost 0 bases and J lost 2, with 4 bases in between. CDR1 and CDR2 (germline): MNHEY, SVGAGI. CDR3 length: 13 amino acids. The CDR3 DNA reads TGTGCCAGCAGTTACTCCAGAAACACTGAAGCTTTCTTT. Its translation is CASSYSRNTEAFF.

V and J are TRBV5-8 and TRBJ1-1; 10 bases are shared with TRBD1. The CDR3 loop spans 16 amino acids. Per the germline V gene, CDR1 is SGHTS and CDR2 is YDEGEE. Germline trimming cut 1 base from V and 5 bases from J; bases unmatched to any gene: 8. This CDR3 is CASSLLGQGEGTEAFF. The CDR3 DNA is TGTGCCAGCAGCTTGCTAGGACAGGGGGAAGGAACTGAAGCTTTCTTT. Supplemented by reference TRBV5-8 and TRBJ1-1, the full variable domain reads EAGVTQSPTHLIKTRGQQATLRCSPISGHTSVYWYQQALGLGLQFLLWYDEGEERNRGNFPPRFSGRQFPNYSSELNVNALELEDSALYLCASSLLGQGEGTEAFFGQGTRLTVV.

This chain joins TRBV9 and TRBJ2-7; possibly TRBD2 for D (7 bases). Trimming cost V 3 bases and J 3 bases, with 16 bases left between them. The V gene's germline CDR1 is SGDLS and CDR2 YYNGEE. This CDR3 contains 15 residues. CDR3 bases: TGTGCCAGCAGCGCCTTAGGGGGAGGGTTCTACGAGCAGTACTTC. Protein product: CASSALGGGFYEQYF.

The chain has TRBV5-1 and TRBJ1-3; 7 bases map to TRBD1. V lost 4 bases and J lost 7; bases outside the gene matches: 14. Germline V CDR1 and CDR2: SGHRS, YFSETQ. This CDR3 contains 16 residues. CDR3 sequence (DNA): TGCGCCAGCAGCGAAGGACAGGCCCTGGGCGGGAACACCATATATTTT. Translating gives CASSEGQALGGNTIYF.

The V and J genes are TRBV5-1 and TRBJ1-1; 8 bases agree with TRBD1. Per germline, CDR1 SGHRS and CDR2 YFSETQ. V shed 7 bases, J shed 5 bases, and the junction held 13 bases outside the gene matches. The length of the CDR3 is 15 residues. The CDR3 DNA reads as TGCGCCAGCCAGGCTGGACAGGGAGGGGGGACTGAAGCTTTCTTT. Its protein product is CASQAGQGGGTEAFF.

The chain joins TRBV5-4 to TRBJ1-2; 8 nucleotides match TRBD1. Losses at the gene ends were 2 bases for V and 5 bases for J; bases not matched to a gene: 5. Germline CDR1 is SGHNT and CDR2 is YYREEE (reference sequence). This CDR3 has 14 residues. The CDR3 region is CASSLGQGAYGYTF. CDR3 coding DNA: TGTGCCAGCAGCTTAGGACAGGGTGCGTATGGCTACACCTTC.

The chain employs TRBV28 and TRBJ2-7, with D perhaps matching TRBD1 (6 bases). In germline, CDR1 is MDHEN, CDR2 SYDVKM. V was pared by 5 bases and J by 2 bases, with 13 bases between. The CDR3 consists of 14 residues. The CDR3 here is CASSLTGLPYEQYF. The CDR3 coding sequence is TGTGCCAGCAGTCTTACAGGGCTTCCCTACGAGCAGTACTTC.

This chain uses TRBV4-1 with TRBJ2-7; 10 bases match TRBD1. CDR1 is MGHRA and CDR2 is YSYEKL in the germline V gene. This CDR3 comprises 15 residues. J was trimmed by 5 bases and V by 3 bases; bases with no gene match: 7. CDR3 in amino acids: CASSQTDRGRNEQYF. CDR3 bases: TGCGCCAGCAGCCAGACGGACAGGGGGAGGAACGAGCAGTACTTC.

The rearrangement uses TRBV7-9 and TRBJ2-1, with 11 positions matching TRBD2. The germline gives CDR1 SEHNR, CDR2 FQNEAQ (reference sequence). This CDR3 comprises 16 residues. V lost 5 bases, J lost 6 bases, and 9 bases stayed unmatched. In DNA, the CDR3 is TGTGCCAGCAGCCGCCCACTAGCGGGAGTACGCAATGAGCAGTTCTTC. Its protein is CASSRPLAGVRNEQFF.

The chain links TRBV5-1 to TRBJ1-1; a possible D gene is TRBD1 (5 bases). From germline, CDR1 is SGHRS and CDR2 YFSETQ. The CDR3 totals 15 residues. Trimming cost V 0 bases and J 1 base, with 10 bases left between them. The CDR3 loop is CASSLAWQGNTEAFF. The CDR3 DNA is TGCGCCAGCAGCTTGGCTTGGCAGGGGAACACTGAAGCTTTCTTT.

The chain employs TRBV11-1 and TRBJ2-1; 10 nucleotides line up with TRBD2. V was clipped by 11 bases and J by 8 bases; unmatched bases: 9. The germline V gene encodes CDR1 SGHAT and CDR2 FQDESV (reference sequence). This CDR3 has 13 residues. The CDR3 here is CAACPSGSYEQFF. As DNA, the CDR3 is TGTGCCGCTTGCCCTAGCGGGAGCTATGAGCAGTTCTTC.

J is TRBJ2-6 and V is TRBV7-1, with D possibly TRBD1 on 5 matching bases. TRBV7-1 is known as an ORF, though its function is uncertain. V was clipped by 5 bases and J by 5 bases, with 22 bases between them. This CDR3 is built from 18 residues. CDR3 residues: CASSRTTRGQSRANVLTF. The CDR3 DNA reads TGTGCCAGCAGCCGTACAACTCGAGGACAAAGTCGGGCCAACGTCCTGACTTTC.